This TCR beta chain derives from a study of tumor-infiltrating lymphocytes in primary liver carcinoma. The study co-extracted DNA and RNA from approximately 20-30 mg of unsorted bulk tissue. The authors sampled five separate regions per tumor. The CDR3 has 13 amino acids. Germline V gene lookup returns CDR1 MNHEY and CDR2 SVGAGI. Making TCR beta cDNA involved approximately 0.5 ug total RNA and a constant-region primer. Investigators got TCR beta libraries out of three nested multiplex PCR rounds, done with slightly modified ARM-PCR. Primers for the first two PCR rounds were TRBV1-TRBV30 forward primers and a C-beta reverse primer (10 cycles per round). From the multiplex PCR reads, TCRdb called clonotypes with MiXCR, one entry per CDR3 protein. The sample consists of 70,000 to 85,000 distinct CDR3 sequences, 60% to 80% of them appearing once. With regard to this clonotype: The junction differs from germline at one of its ends, possibly a read error.

This clonotype was sampled from a woman aged 55-69 years with primary liver carcinoma and hepatitis B virus infection. Sequences were obtained from liver tumor tissue from sampling region 4. Subset given: tumor region T4, right-lateral pole. V and J are TRBV6-5 and TRBJ2-7; the D gene could be TRBD1 or TRBD2 (6 bases each). The CDR3 protein is CAWGDTISYEQYF. The CDR3 bases are TGTGCCTGGGGGGACACCATTTCCTACGAGCAATACTTC.